A selection of T cell receptor beta chains follows, all from one sample in a study of blood T cell repertoires in COVID-19. The data were produced by immunoSEQ multiplex PCR, yet TCRdb's version contains in-frame clones alone and is incomplete. Among roughly 62,000 clones, about 80% were seen once, and the ten largest hold 3.5%. The sequenced sample was peripheral blood. These receptors were collected from a man in his sixties with acute or convalescent COVID-19. Both conserved end residues are part of each CDR3. A D gene is named only where the DNA matches it firmly. Size is stated for part of the rows, as once, few or many counts, or as a class when the clone is expanded.

NA,TRBV5-1,16,NA,TRBJ2-3,CASSLERGAYTDTQYF,TGCGCCAGCAGTCTCGAACGGGGAGCCTACACAGATACGCAGTATTTT
TRBD1,TRBV5-4,14,few,TRBJ2-7,CASSRDSISYEQYF,TGTGCCAGCAGCCGGGACAGCATCTCCTACGAGCAGTACTTC
TRBD2,TRBV10-3,15,NA,TRBJ2-2,CATTWGRENTGELFF,TGTGCCACCACCTGGGGGAGGGAGAACACCGGGGAGCTGTTTTTT
NA,TRBV5-6,17,few,TRBJ1-1,CASSPRRGLSGYTEAFF,TGTGCCAGCAGCCCCCGCAGAGGCCTTTCAGGGTACACTGAAGCTTTCTTT
NA,TRBV9,14,NA,TRBJ1-5,CASSVGGDNQPQHF,TGTGCCAGCAGCGTAGGGGGGGACAATCAGCCCCAGCATTTT
TRBD1,TRBV5-6,14,NA,TRBJ2-7,CASSTSGQSYEQYF,TGTGCCAGCAGCACCTCGGGACAGTCCTACGAGCAGTACTTC
NA,TRBV28,14,NA,TRBJ1-2,CASSLKVGNYGYTF,TGTGCCAGCAGTTTAAAGGTGGGCAACTATGGCTACACCTTC
TRBD2,TRBV28,14,NA,TRBJ2-5,CASRPSGDGETQYF,TGTGCCAGCAGACCCAGCGGGGATGGAGAGACCCAGTACTTC
TRBD2,TRBV19,13,few,TRBJ2-4,CASSTLGGGVWYF,TGTGCCAGTAGTACCCTCGGCGGGGGAGTCTGGTACTTC
NA,TRBV7-9,14,NA,TRBJ2-2,CASTLSGYTGELFF,TGTGCCAGCACCCTTTCAGGGTACACCGGGGAGCTGTTTTTT
NA,TRBV20-1,16,NA,TRBJ2-3,CSASKPWGGRADTQYF,TGCAGTGCTAGTAAGCCTTGGGGGGGCAGGGCAGATACGCAGTATTTT
NA,TRBV29-1,18,NA,TRBJ1-2,CSVEDPFGRVRTNYGYTF,TGCAGCGTTGAAGATCCTTTCGGGAGGGTGCGGACTAACTATGGCTACACCTTC
NA,TRBV13,12,NA,TRBJ1-2,CASSLEGRGYTF,TGTGCCAGCAGCTTAGAAGGGAGGGGCTACACCTTC
TRBD1,TRBV29-1,12,NA,TRBJ2-7,CSVRTGGYEQYF,TGCAGCGTTAGGACAGGGGGCTACGAGCAGTACTTC
NA,TRBV5-6,17,NA,TRBJ1-6,CASSPGTGLFYNSPLHF,TGTGCCAGCAGCCCCGGCACAGGGCTATTTTATAATTCACCCCTCCACTTT
TRBD1,TRBV6-1,14,NA,TRBJ2-7,CASSDRGRIYEQYF,TGTGCCAGCAGTGACAGGGGGCGCATCTACGAGCAGTACTTC
NA,TRBV4-2,13,NA,TRBJ1-1,CASSQGRGTEAFF,TGTGCCAGCAGCCAAGGAAGGGGGACTGAAGCTTTCTTT
NA,TRBV5-4,14,NA,TRBJ2-7,CASSLGRFSYEQYF,TGTGCCAGCAGCTTGGGGCGGTTCTCCTACGAGCAGTACTTC
NA,TRBV4-2,14,NA,TRBJ2-3,CASSQDRRLGTQYF,TGTGCCAGCAGCCAAGATCGGCGGCTGGGTACGCAGTATTTT
NA,TRBV19,15,NA,TRBJ1-1,CASSIGGLENTEAFF,TGTGCCAGTAGTATAGGAGGCTTAGAAAACACTGAAGCTTTCTTT